This T cell receptor beta chain is drawn from a study of blood T cell repertoires in COVID-19 (TCRdb year 2020). Regarding the complete study: Samples from collaborators originated in the United States, Italy and Spain and spanned both the acute and convalescent phases of COVID-19. The material from the prospective study consisted of cDNA or gDNA derived from T cells, B-cell-depleted T cells, or PBMCs. A freely available public database, intended as a resource for researchers studying the immune response to SARS-CoV-2, is where the repertoires were released. Where available, HLA class I and class II types were obtained from metadata supplied by the sample provider rather than from assay-based typing. Samples came from the ongoing ImmuneRACE study (first 160 participants) plus 1,254 subjects from 6 global collaborators. The sample metadata nearly always contained a de-identified subject ID, COVID-19 status, age in years and sex. Subjects who had been exposed to COVID-19, were actively infected with it, or had recovered from it provided the deeply sampled blood TCRbeta repertoires that made up the dataset.

In Seattle, one collaborating source enrolled patients while the infection was active and tracked those patients longitudinally over the course of disease. Each collaborating institution followed its own protocols to collect whole blood in K2EDTA tubes. For TCRbeta analysis, collaborators shipped samples in one of three forms: frozen whole blood, isolated PBMCs, or DNA extracted from either of those sample types. Study-wide findings and limitations: Clinical and demographic metadata were provided uncurated, with the amount varying by source and participant.

TCRbeta CDR3 regions were amplified from genomic DNA by means of the immunoSEQ Assay, a bias-controlled multiplex PCR. The original pipeline was this. The number of nucleated cells in each sample was estimated by amplification of reference gene primers within the assay. To quantify the absolute abundance of each unique TCRbeta CDR3 rearrangement, sequence reads were collapsed and filtered. For each sample, productive Simpson clonality was calculated by taking the square root of Simpson's diversity index across productive rearrangements. As stored in TCRdb, this immuneACCESS dataset retains in-frame rearrangements with V and J assigned. A fraction of the clones does not appear; measured against another copy, unresolved V genes explain less than half of the discrepancy, and the remainder lacks a known reason. That table furnishes V, J and clone size, whereas the DNA furnished D and trimming. The sample table records about 230,000 clones; 80% to 90% of these occur just once. The ten largest clones add up to 6% to 8% of the sample.

V has 6 bases trimmed and J has 7 bases trimmed; junction bases matching no gene number 9. The CDR1 and CDR2 encoded by the germline V gene are MDHEN and SYDVKM. The CDR3 spans 14 residues, from the cysteine through the phenylalanine. This entry keeps only the CDR3 DNA: 42 bases, framed from base 1. The sample holds a few counts of this clone. The specificity of this receptor is unknown. The input lacks base qualities; no much larger clone sits a single base away. The sequence is built from TRBV28 and TRBJ1-5, with 7 middle bases fitting TRBD1. Sequencing was carried out using peripheral blood. The clonotype comes from an elderly woman with COVID-19, enrolled during active disease. The encoded CDR3 is CASRQGTAYQPQHF. The sequenced DNA is TGTGCCAGCAGACAGGGGACAGCATACCAGCCCCAGCATTTT.